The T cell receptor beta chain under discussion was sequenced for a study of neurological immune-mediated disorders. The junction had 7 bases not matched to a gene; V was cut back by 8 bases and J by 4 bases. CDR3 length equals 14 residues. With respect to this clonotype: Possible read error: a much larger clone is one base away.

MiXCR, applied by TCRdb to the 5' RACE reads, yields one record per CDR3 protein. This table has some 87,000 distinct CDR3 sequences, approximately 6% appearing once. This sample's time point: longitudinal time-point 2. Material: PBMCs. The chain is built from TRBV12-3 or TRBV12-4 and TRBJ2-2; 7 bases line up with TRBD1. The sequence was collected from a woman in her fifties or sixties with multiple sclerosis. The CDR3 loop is CASYDRDSTGELFF. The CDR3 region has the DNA TGTGCCAGCTATGACAGGGATAGCACCGGGGAGCTGTTTTTT.